This TCR beta chain was captured in a study of T cell repertoires in cytomegalovirus infection. Study-level information: It can be stated that public TCR beta signatures indicated CMV infection as well as a matching HLA type.

Study results and limitations: Ex vivo responses were dominated by HLA-C-restricted CMV-specific TCR beta clonotypes. Pooled public TCR beta family frequency picked out CMV carriers with the relevant HLA.

Via MiXCR, TCRdb re-called the reads, giving one row per CDR3 protein. Of 450,000 to 650,000 distinct CDR3 sequences listed, about a quarter are singletons. This clonotype was picked up many times. What it binds is not known. V was cut by 5 bases and J by 8 bases, with 19 bases left in between. The CDR3 runs to 15 residues. Germline V gene sequence: CDR1 SGHAT, CDR2 FQNNGV. V gene TRBV11-2 combines with J gene TRBJ2-1, with a weak D call TRBD1 (5 bases). This clonotype originated in a human donor in good health (CMV status not recorded). Some clones in this sample may be carry-over from other donors' samples. The material sequenced was PBMCs. The CDR3 here is CASSPGAFGWDEQFF. The CDR3 bases are TGTGCCAGCAGCCCTGGGGCTTTCGGGTGGGATGAGCAGTTCTTC.